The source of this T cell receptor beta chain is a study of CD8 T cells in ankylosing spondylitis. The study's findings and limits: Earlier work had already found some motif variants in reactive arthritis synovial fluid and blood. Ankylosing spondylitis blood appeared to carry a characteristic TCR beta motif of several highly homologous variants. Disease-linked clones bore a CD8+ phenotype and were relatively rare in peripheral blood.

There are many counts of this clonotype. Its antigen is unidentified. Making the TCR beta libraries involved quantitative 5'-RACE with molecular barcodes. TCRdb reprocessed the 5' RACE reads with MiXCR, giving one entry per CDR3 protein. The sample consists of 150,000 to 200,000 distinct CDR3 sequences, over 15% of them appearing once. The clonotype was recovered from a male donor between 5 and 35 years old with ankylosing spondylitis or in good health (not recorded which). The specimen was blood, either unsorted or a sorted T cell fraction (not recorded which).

The CDR3 is CASSLKTVETQYF. The CDR3 DNA sequence: TGTGCCAGCAGTCTAAAGACTGTTGAGACCCAGTACTTC. The chain employs TRBV6-1 and TRBJ2-5, with D uncertain. The V gene's germline CDR1 is MNHNS and CDR2 SASEGT. Deletions cut 5 bases from V and 5 bases from J, with 12 bases between. CDR3 size: 13 residues.